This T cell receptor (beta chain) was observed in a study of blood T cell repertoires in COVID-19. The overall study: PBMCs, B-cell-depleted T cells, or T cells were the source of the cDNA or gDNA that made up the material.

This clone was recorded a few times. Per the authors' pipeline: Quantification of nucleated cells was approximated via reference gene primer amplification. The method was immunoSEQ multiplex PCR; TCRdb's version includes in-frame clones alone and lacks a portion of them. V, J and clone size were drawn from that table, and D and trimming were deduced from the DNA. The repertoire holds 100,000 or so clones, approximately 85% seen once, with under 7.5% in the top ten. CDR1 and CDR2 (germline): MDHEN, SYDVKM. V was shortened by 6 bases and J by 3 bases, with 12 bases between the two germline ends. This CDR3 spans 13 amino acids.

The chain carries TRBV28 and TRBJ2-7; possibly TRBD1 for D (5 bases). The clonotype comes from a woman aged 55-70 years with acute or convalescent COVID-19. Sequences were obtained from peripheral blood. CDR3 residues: CASRGPGYYEQYV. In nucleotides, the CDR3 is TGTGCCAGCAGGGGTCCAGGGTACTACGAGCAGTACGTC.